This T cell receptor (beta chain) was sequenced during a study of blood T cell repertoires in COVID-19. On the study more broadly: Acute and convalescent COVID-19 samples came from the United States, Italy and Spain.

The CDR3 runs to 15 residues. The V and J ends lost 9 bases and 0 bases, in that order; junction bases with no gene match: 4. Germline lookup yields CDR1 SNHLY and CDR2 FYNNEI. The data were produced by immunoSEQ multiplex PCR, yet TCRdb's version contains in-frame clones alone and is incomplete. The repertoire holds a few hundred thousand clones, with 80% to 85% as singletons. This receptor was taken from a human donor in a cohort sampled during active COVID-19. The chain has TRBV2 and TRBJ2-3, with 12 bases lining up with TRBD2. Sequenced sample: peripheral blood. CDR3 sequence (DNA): TGTGCCAGTAGACTAGCGGGAGTTAGCACAGATACGCAGTATTTT. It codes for CASRLAGVSTDTQYF. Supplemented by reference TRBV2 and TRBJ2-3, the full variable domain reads EPEVTQTPSHQVTQMGQEVILRCVPISNHLYFYWYRQILGQKVEFLVSFYNNEISEKSEIFDDQFSVERPDGSNFTLKIRSTKLEDSAMYFCASRLAGVSTDTQYFGPGTRLTVL.